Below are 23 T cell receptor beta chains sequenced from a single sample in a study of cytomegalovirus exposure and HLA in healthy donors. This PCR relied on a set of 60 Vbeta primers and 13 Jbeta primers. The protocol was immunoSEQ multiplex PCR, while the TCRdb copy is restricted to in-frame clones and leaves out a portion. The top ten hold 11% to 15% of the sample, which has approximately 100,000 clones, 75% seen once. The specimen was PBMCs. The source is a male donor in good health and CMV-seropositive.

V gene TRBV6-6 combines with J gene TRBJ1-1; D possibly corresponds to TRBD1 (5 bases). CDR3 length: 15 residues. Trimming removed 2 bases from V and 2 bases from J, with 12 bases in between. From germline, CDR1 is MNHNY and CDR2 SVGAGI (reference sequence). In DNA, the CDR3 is TGTGCCAGCAGTTACCGCCCAGGGATAAACACTGAAGCTTTCTTT. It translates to CASSYRPGINTEAFF.

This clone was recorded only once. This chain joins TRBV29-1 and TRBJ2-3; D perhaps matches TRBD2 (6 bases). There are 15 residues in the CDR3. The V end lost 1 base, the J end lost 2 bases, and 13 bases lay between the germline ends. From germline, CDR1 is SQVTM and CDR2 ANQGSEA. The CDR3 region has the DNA TGCAGCGTTGAAGGCACAGGAGGGATCACAGATACGCAGTATTTT. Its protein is CSVEGTGGITDTQYF.

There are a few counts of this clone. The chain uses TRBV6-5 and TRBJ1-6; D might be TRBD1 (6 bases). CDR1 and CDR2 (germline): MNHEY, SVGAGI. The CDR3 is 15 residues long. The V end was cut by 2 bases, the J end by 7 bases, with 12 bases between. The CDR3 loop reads CASSYQGTGNSPLHF. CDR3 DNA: TGTGCCAGCAGTTACCAGGGGACGGGGAATTCACCCCTCCACTTT.

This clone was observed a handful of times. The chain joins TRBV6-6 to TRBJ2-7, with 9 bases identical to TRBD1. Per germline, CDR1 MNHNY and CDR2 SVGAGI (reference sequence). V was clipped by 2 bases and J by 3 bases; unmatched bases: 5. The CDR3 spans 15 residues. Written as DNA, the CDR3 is TGTGCCAGCAGTTACGGGGGACAGGGAGTCTACGAGCAGTACTTC. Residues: CASSYGGQGVYEQYF.

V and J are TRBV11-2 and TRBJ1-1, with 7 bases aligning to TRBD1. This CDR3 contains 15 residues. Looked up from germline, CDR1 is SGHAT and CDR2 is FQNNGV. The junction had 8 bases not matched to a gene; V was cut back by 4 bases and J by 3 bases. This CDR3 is CASSSEGARHTEAFF. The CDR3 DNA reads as TGTGCCAGCAGCTCTGAGGGGGCGAGGCACACTGAAGCTTTCTTT. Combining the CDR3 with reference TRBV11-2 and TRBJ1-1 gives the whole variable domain EAGVAQSPRYKIIEKRQSVAFWCNPISGHATLYWYQQILGQGPKLLIQFQNNGVVDDSQLPKDRFSAERLKGVDSTLKIQPAKLEDSAVYLCASSSEGARHTEAFFGQGTRLTVV.

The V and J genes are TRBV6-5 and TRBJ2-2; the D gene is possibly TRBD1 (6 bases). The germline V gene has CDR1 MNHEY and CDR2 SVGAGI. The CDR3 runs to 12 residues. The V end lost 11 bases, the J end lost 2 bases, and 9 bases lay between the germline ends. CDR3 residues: CASGTNTGELFF. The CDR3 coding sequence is TGTGCCTCCGGGACAAACACCGGGGAGCTGTTTTTT.

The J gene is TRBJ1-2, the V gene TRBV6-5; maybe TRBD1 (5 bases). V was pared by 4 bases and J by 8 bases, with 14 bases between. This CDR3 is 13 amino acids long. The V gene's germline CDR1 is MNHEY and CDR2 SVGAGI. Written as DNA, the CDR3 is TGTGCCAGCAGTTCCTCCATGGACACGGGCTACACCTTC. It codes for CASSSSMDTGYTF.

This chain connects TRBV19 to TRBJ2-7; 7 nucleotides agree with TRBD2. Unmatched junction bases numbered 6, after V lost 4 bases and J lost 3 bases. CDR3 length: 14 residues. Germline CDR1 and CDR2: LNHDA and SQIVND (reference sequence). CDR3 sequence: CASSTPGLIYEQYF. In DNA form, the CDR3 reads TGTGCCAGTAGTACGCCGGGACTAATCTACGAGCAGTACTTC.

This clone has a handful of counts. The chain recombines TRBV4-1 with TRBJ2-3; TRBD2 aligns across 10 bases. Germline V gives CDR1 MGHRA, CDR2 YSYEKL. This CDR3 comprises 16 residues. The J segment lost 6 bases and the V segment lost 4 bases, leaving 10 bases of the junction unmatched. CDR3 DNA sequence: TGCGCCAGCAGCCCCTCCGCAGCGGGGGGGTGGGATACGCAGTATTTT. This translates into CASSPSAAGGWDTQYF.

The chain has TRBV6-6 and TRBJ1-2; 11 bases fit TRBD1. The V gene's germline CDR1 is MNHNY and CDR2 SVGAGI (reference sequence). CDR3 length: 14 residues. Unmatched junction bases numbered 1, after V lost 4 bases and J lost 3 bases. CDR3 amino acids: CASSWGQGDYGYTF. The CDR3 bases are TGTGCCAGCAGTTGGGGACAGGGGGACTATGGCTACACCTTC.

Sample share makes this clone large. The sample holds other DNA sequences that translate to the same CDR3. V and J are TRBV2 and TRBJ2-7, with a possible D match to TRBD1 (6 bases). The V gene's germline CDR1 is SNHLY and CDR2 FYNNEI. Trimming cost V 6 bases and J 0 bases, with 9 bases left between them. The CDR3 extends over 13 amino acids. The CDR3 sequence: CASSGDTSYEQYF. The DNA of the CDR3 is TGTGCCAGCAGCGGGGACACCTCCTACGAGCAGTACTTC. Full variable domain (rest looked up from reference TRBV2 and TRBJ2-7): EPEVTQTPSHQVTQMGQEVILRCVPISNHLYFYWYRQILGQKVEFLVSFYNNEISEKSEIFDDQFSVERPDGSNFTLKIRSTKLEDSAMYFCASSGDTSYEQYFGPGTRLTVT.

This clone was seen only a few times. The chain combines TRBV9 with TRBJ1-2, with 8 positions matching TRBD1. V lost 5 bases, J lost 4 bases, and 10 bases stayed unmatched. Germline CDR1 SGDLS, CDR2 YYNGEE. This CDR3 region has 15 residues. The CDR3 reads CASSPAGQGGYGYTF. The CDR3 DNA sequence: TGTGCCAGCAGTCCCGCCGGACAGGGCGGCTATGGCTACACCTTC.

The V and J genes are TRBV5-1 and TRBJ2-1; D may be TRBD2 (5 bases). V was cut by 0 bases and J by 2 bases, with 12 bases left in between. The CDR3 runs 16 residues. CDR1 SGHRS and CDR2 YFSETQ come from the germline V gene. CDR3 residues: CASSLARGQTYNEQFF. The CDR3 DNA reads TGCGCCAGCAGCTTGGCTCGCGGGCAAACCTACAATGAGCAGTTCTTC. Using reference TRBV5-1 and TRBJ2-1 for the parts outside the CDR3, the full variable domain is KAGVTQTPRYLIKTRGQQVTLSCSPISGHRSVSWYQQTPGQGLQFLFEYFSETQRNKGNFPGRFSGRQFSNSRSEMNVSTLELGDSALYLCASSLARGQTYNEQFFGPGTRLTVL.

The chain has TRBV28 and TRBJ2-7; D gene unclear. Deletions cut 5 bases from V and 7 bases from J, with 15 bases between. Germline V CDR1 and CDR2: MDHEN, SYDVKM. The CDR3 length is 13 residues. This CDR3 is CASSPISKREQYF. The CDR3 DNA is TGTGCCAGCAGTCCAATCAGTAAGAGGGAGCAGTACTTC.

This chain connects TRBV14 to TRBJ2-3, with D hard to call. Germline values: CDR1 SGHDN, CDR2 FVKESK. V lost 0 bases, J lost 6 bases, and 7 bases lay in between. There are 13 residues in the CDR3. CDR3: CASSQEPTDTQYF. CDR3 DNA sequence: TGTGCCAGCAGCCAAGAACCTACGGATACGCAGTATTTT.

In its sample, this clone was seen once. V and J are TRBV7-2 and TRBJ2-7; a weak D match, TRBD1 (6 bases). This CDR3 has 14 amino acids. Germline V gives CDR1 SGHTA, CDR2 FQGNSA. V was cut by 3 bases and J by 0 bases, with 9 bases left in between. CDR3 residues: CASSLTGSSYEQYF. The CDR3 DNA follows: TGTGCCAGCAGCTTGACAGGTAGCTCCTACGAGCAGTACTTC.

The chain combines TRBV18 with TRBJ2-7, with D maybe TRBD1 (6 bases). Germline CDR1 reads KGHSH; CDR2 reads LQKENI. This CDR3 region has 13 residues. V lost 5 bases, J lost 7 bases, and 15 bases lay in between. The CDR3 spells CASSSDRLGEQYF. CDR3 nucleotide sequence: TGTGCCAGCTCATCCGACAGGTTGGGGGAGCAGTACTTC. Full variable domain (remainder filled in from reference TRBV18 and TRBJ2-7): NAGVMQNPRHLVRRRGQEARLRCSPMKGHSHVYWYRQLPEEGLKFMVYLQKENIIDESGMPKERFSAEFPKEGPSILRIQQVVRGDSAAYFCASSSDRLGEQYFGPGTRLTVT.

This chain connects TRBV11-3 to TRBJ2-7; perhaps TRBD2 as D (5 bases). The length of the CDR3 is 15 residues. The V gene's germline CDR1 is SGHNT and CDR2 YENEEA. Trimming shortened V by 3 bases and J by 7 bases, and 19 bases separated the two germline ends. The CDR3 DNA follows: TGTGCCAGCAGCTTCGCGGGTGGATCCTCTCGGGAGCAGTACTTC. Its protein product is CASSFAGGSSREQYF.

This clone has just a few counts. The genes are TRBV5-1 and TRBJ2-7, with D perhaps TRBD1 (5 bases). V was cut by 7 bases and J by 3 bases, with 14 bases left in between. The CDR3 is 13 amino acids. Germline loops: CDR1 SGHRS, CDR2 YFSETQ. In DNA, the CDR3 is TGCGCCAGCTCTTCGCAGGGCTACTACGAGCAGTACTTC. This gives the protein CASSSQGYYEQYF. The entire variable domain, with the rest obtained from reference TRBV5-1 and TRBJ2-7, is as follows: KAGVTQTPRYLIKTRGQQVTLSCSPISGHRSVSWYQQTPGQGLQFLFEYFSETQRNKGNFPGRFSGRQFSNSRSEMNVSTLELGDSALYLCASSSQGYYEQYFGPGTRLTVT.

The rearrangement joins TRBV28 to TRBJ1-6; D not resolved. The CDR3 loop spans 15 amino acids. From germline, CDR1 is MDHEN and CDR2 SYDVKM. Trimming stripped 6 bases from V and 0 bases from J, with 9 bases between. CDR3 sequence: CASRRDSSYNSPLHF. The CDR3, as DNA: TGTGCCAGCAGGAGAGATAGCTCCTATAATTCACCCCTCCACTTT.

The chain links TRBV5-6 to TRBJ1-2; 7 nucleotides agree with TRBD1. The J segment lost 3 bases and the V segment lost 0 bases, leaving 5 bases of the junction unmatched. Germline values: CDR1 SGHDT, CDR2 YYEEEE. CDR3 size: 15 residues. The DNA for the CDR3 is TGTGCCAGCAGCTTGGGAGGGGGCTACGACTATGGCTACACCTTC. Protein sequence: CASSLGGGYDYGYTF.

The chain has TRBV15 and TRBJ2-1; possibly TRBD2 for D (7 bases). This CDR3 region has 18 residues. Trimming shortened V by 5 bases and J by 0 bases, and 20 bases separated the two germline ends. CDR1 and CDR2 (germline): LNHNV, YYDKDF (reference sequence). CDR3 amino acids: CATSSRGWGGDSYNEQFF. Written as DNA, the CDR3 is TGTGCCACCAGCTCACGGGGTTGGGGGGGCGACTCCTACAATGAGCAGTTCTTC. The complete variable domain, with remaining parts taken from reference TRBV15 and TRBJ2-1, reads DAMVIQNPRYQVTQFGKPVTLSCSQTLNHNVMYWYQQKSSQAPKLLFHYYDKDFNNEADTPDNFQSRRPNTSFCFLDIRSPGLGDTAMYLCATSSRGWGGDSYNEQFFGPGTRLTVL.

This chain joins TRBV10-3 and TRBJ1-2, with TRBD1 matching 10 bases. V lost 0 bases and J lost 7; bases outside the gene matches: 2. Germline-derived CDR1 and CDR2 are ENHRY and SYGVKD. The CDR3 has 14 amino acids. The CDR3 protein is CAISESGQGCGYTF. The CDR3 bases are TGTGCCATCAGTGAGTCGGGACAGGGGTGTGGCTACACCTTC.